The sequence of this T cell receptor (beta chain) was determined in a study of T cell responses to AZD1222 COVID-19 vaccine. The V end was cut by 4 bases, the J end by 1 base, with 12 bases between. The CDR3 length is 16 residues. Germline-derived CDR1 and CDR2 are SGHNT and YYREEE (reference sequence). Data came from immunoSEQ multiplex PCR; TCRdb stores just in-frame clones and leaves some out. The sample consists of over 25,000 clones, 78% of them appearing once. The chain uses TRBV5-4 and TRBJ1-6; tentatively, D is TRBD1 (5 bases). The receptor comes from an adult in good health. The sequencing here drew on peripheral blood, taken on day 0 of AZD1222 vaccination. Here the CDR3 reads CASSLGGGSYNSPLHF. The CDR3 DNA reads TGTGCCAGCAGCCTTGGGGGGGGATCCTATAATTCACCCCTCCACTTT.